This paragraph reports one T cell receptor (beta chain). The sample is drawn from a study of long-term antiretroviral therapy in people with HIV. The libraries were made with immunoSEQ v3.0 at survey level. Assay used: immunoSEQ multiplex PCR; TCRdb lists only in-frame clones, some missing. The table has 25,000 to 30,000 clones, over 75% seen once. The germline V and J ends were trimmed by 5 bases and 4 bases, with 15 bases remaining between them. CDR1 LNHDA and CDR2 SQIVND come from the germline V gene (reference sequence). The CDR3 has 16 amino acids. This TCR was recovered from a man aged 18-30 years with HIV. The sequences come from unsorted PBMCs, collected 1.5 years before starting antiretroviral therapy. This chain connects TRBV19 to TRBJ2-6; no definite D call. In DNA form, the CDR3 reads TGTGCCAGTAGTCCGGGCCTCCGGCGGGGGGCCAACGTCCTGACTTTC. Its protein is CASSPGLRRGANVLTF.